These T cell receptor beta chains were read from a single sample in a study of blood T cell repertoires in COVID-19. Profiled with immunoSEQ multiplex PCR; TCRdb holds only in-frame clones, not every one. The sample lists some 380,000 clones; more than 65% were seen once. The source material was peripheral blood. Receptors originate from a human donor with acute or convalescent COVID-19. The donor label of this sample is uncertain. CDR3s include the opening cysteine and the closing phenylalanine or tryptophan. A D gene is named only where the DNA matches it firmly. Size is omitted from some rows. Given values are once, few, many or a class for expanded clones.

d_call	j_call	clone_size	v_call	cdr3_nt	cdr3_aa
.	TRBJ2-1	.	TRBV7-6	TGTGCCAGCAGCTCACTCGGGGGGCGGTTAAATGAGCAGTTCTTC	CASSSLGGRLNEQFF
.	TRBJ2-1	.	TRBV12-3/TRBV12-4	TGTGCCAGCAGTTTAGGTTGGCCGCAGTTCTTC	CASSLGWPQFF
.	TRBJ1-5	.	TRBV20-1	TGCAGTGCTAGTATACCGCGACTCAACAATCAGCCCCAGCATTTT	CSASIPRLNNQPQHF
.	TRBJ1-2	.	TRBV9	TGTGCCAGCAGCCCAAATACAGGACACTATGGCTACACCTTC	CASSPNTGHYGYTF
.	TRBJ1-1	.	TRBV23-1	TGCGCCAGCAGTCAATCAATCCCTTTTTTAGTAATGAACACTGAAGCTTTCTTT	CASSQSIPFLVMNTEAFF
TRBD2	TRBJ2-1	.	TRBV10-3	TGTGCCATCAGTGAGAATAGCGGGAGAAGGGCCAATGAGCAGTTCTTC	CAISENSGRRANEQFF
TRBD1	TRBJ1-3	.	TRBV29-1	TGCAGCGTAAGGACAGGGGCTCCAGGAAACACCATATATTTT	CSVRTGAPGNTIYF
.	TRBJ1-5	.	TRBV27	TGTGCCAGCAGTCCGACCAGGGGAAGCAATCAGCCCCAGCATTTT	CASSPTRGSNQPQHF
TRBD1	TRBJ2-5	.	TRBV7-9	TGTGCCAGCAGTTACAGGGGGCGCGGGGAGACCCAGTACTTC	CASSYRGRGETQYF
.	TRBJ1-5	few	TRBV25-1	TGTGCCAGTGGTTCGGGGGGAACACTCAATCAGCCCCAGCATTTT	CASGSGGTLNQPQHF
.	TRBJ1-6	.	TRBV6-5	TGTGCCACCCAGACAGCGCTGAATTCACCCCTCCACTTT	CATQTALNSPLHF
.	TRBJ2-2	.	TRBV3-1/TRBV3-2	TGTGCCAGCAGCCTGACGACAGCCACCGGGGAGCTGTTTTTT	CASSLTTATGELFF
.	TRBJ2-7	once	TRBV2	TGTGCCAGCTGTGGGGGGCCAGGGGGGACCTCCTACGAGCAGTACTTC	CASCGGPGGTSYEQYF
.	TRBJ2-3	.	TRBV7-2	TGTGCCAGCACCGTACAAGGTCAGACTAGCACAGATACGCAGTATTTT	CASTVQGQTSTDTQYF
.	TRBJ2-2	few	TRBV27	TGTGCCAGCAGTTTCCGGGTCACCGGGGAGCTGTTTTTT	CASSFRVTGELFF
.	TRBJ2-7	.	TRBV12-3/TRBV12-4	TGTGCCAGCAGTTTGGGTCGGAGCGGTGAGCAGTACTTC	CASSLGRSGEQYF
TRBD1	TRBJ1-1	.	TRBV6-1	TGTGCCAGCAGTGAAAGGGCAGGGGGCACACTGGTCACTGAAGCTTTCTTT	CASSERAGGTLVTEAFF
TRBD1	TRBJ1-2	.	TRBV11-2	TGTGCCAGCAGCTTAGCGCAGGGGGCTTTTGGCTACACCTTC	CASSLAQGAFGYTF
.	TRBJ1-1	few	TRBV7-9	TGTGCCACCCTATCGAGGGGGGGGAATGAAGCTTTCTTT	CATLSRGGNEAFF
TRBD1	TRBJ1-2	.	TRBV19	TGTGCCAGTAGTGCGGGACAGGGGGTACGTCTGGACTATGGCTACACCTTC	CASSAGQGVRLDYGYTF
TRBD1	TRBJ2-1	.	TRBV5-1	TGCGCCAGCAGCTTGGGTCCGGGACAGTCGAGCTCCTACAATGAGCAGTTCTTC	CASSLGPGQSSSYNEQFF
TRBD1	TRBJ1-2	.	TRBV25-1	TGTGCCAGCAGTTCACGGGACAGGGCGAGCTATGGCTACACCTTC	CASSSRDRASYGYTF
TRBD1	TRBJ1-1	.	TRBV30	TGTGCCTGGAACAGGGGGCGGAACACTGAAGCTTTCTTT	CAWNRGRNTEAFF
TRBD2	TRBJ2-1	.	TRBV30	TGTGCCTGGAGGGAGGGGAGGAGCGGGAGGATGGATGAGCAGTTCTTC	CAWREGRSGRMDEQFF
.	TRBJ1-1	few	TRBV10-3	TGTGCCATCGCAGGGGCGAACACTGAAGCTTTCTTT	CAIAGANTEAFF